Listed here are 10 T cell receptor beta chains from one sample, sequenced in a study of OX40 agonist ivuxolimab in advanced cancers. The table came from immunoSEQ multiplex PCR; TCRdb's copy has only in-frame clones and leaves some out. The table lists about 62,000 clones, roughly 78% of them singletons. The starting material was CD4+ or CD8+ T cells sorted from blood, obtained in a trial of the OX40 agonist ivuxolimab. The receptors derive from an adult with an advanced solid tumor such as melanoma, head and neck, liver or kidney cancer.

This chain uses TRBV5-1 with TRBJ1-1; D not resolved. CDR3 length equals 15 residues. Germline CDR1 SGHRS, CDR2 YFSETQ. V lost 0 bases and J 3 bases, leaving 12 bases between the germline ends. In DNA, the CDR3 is TGCGCCAGCAGCTTGGATGGCCTCGGGGACACTGAAGCTTTCTTT. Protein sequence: CASSLDGLGDTEAFF. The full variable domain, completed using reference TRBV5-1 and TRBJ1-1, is KAGVTQTPRYLIKTRGQQVTLSCSPISGHRSVSWYQQTPGQGLQFLFEYFSETQRNKGNFPGRFSGRQFSNSRSEMNVSTLELGDSALYLCASSLDGLGDTEAFFGQGTRLTVV.

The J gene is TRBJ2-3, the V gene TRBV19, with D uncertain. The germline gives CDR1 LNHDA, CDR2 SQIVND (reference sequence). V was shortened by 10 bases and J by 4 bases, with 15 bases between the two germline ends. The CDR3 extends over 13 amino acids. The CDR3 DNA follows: TGTGCCACCGCCCTAGGCCCCTCAGATACGCAGTATTTT. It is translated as CATALGPSDTQYF.

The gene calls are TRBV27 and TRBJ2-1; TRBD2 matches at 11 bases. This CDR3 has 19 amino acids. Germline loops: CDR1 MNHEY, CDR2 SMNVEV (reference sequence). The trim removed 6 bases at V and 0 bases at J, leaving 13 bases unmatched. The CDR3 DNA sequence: TGTGCCAGCAGACACCTGGGACTAGCGGACCTAAGCTCCTACAATGAGCAGTTCTTC. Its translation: CASRHLGLADLSSYNEQFF.

The CDR3 sequence: CASSLAKNIQYF. CDR3 nucleotides: TGTGCCAGTAGTCTAGCCAAAAACATTCAGTACTTC. The rearrangement uses TRBV19 and TRBJ2-4; no clear D gene. V was clipped by 5 bases and J by 0 bases, with 2 bases between them. Germline lookup yields CDR1 LNHDA and CDR2 SQIVND (reference sequence). This CDR3 has 12 amino acids.

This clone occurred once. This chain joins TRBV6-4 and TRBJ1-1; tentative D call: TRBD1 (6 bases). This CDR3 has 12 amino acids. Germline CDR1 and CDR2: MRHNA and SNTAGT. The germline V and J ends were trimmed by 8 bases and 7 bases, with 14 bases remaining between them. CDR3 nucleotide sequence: TGTGCCAGCTCAAACAGGGCTGGTGAAGCTTTCTTT. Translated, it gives CASSNRAGEAFF.

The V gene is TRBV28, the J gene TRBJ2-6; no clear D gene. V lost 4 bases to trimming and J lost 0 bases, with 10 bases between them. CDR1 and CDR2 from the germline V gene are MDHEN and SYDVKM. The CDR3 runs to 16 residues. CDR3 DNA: TGTGCCAGCAGTTCGTACCCTAACTCTGGGGCCAACGTCCTGACTTTC. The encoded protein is CASSSYPNSGANVLTF.

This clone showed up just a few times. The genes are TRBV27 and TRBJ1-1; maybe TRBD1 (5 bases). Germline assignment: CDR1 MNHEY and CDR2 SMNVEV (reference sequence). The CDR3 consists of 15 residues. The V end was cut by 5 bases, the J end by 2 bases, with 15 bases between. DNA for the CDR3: TGTGCCAGCAGTCCAATCGGACAAGGAAACACTGAAGCTTTCTTT. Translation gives CASSPIGQGNTEAFF.

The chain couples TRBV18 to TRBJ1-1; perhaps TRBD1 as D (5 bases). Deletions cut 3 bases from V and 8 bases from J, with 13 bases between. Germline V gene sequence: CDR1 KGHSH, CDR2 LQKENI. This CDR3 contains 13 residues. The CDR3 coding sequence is TGTGCCAGCTCACCCCCGGGACCTCGGGAAGCTTTCTTT. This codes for CASSPPGPREAFF. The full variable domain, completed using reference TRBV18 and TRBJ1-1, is NAGVMQNPRHLVRRRGQEARLRCSPMKGHSHVYWYRQLPEEGLKFMVYLQKENIIDESGMPKERFSAEFPKEGPSILRIQQVVRGDSAAYFCASSPPGPREAFFGQGTRLTVV.

CDR3 residues: CASHILGQGATEAFF. The CDR3 nucleotides are TGTGCCAGCCATATACTGGGACAGGGTGCCACTGAAGCTTTCTTT. The chain carries TRBV6-6 and TRBJ1-1; 9 bases agree with TRBD1. Germline loops: CDR1 MNHNY, CDR2 SVGAGI (reference sequence). V lost 8 bases and J lost 4; bases outside the gene matches: 11. This CDR3 comprises 15 residues.

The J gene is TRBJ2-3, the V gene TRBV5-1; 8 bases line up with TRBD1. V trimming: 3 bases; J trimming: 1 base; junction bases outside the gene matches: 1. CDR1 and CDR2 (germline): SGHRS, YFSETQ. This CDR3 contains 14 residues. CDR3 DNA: TGCGCCAGCAGCTGGGGACAGGGCACAGATACGCAGTATTTT. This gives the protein CASSWGQGTDTQYF.